This is a list of T cell receptor beta chains from one sample in a study of identical twins. From the 5' RACE reads, TCRdb called clonotypes with MiXCR, one entry per CDR3 protein. The sample yields 700,000 or so distinct CDR3 sequences, 8.5% to 9% seen once. These data were likewise used in another study, on yellow fever vaccine responses in identical twins.

The specimen was PBMCs. The receptors derive from a woman between 18 and 29 years old in good health. CDR3s include the opening cysteine and the closing phenylalanine or tryptophan. A D gene is named only where the DNA matches it firmly. Only some rows state a clone size, as once, few, many or a class for expanded clones.

>TRBV29-1|TRBJ2-2|TRBD1|NA
CSVPAGTGDAGELFF
TGCAGCGTCCCAGCAGGGACAGGGGACGCCGGGGAGCTGTTTTTT
>TRBV12-3/TRBV12-4|TRBJ2-2|NA|NA
CASSLYGSGNTGELFF
TGTGCCAGCAGTTTATATGGTTCGGGAAACACCGGGGAGCTGTTTTTT
>TRBV15|TRBJ2-5|NA|many
CATSREASQETQYF
TGTGCCACCAGCAGGGAGGCTAGCCAAGAGACCCAGTACTTC
>TRBV5-6|TRBJ1-1|NA|NA
CASSLAAQLNTEAFF
TGTGCTAGCAGCTTGGCCGCTCAACTGAACACTGAAGCTTTCTTT
>TRBV11-2|TRBJ2-3|TRBD2|few
CASSLWTSGPTDTQYF
TGTGCCAGCAGCCTTTGGACTAGCGGCCCCACAGATACGCAGTATTTT
>TRBV12-3/TRBV12-4|TRBJ2-5|TRBD2|few
CASNPSGGGETQYF
TGTGCCAGCAATCCTTCGGGGGGTGGGGAGACCCAGTACTTC
>TRBV5-1|TRBJ1-4|TRBD1|NA
CASKTGGPTNEKLFF
TGCGCCAGCAAGACAGGGGGTCCAACTAATGAAAAACTGTTTTTT
>TRBV6-5|TRBJ1-2|TRBD1|NA
CASSYSIDRGISGYTF
TGTGCCAGCAGTTACTCGATTGACAGGGGTATTTCTGGCTACACCTTC
>TRBV7-2|TRBJ1-2|TRBD1|NA
CASKLNVGQGAVYGYTF
TGTGCCAGCAAACTTAACGTGGGACAGGGTGCGGTCTATGGCTACACCTTC
>TRBV12-3/TRBV12-4|TRBJ1-2|TRBD1|NA
CASSLAGTGNYGYTF
TGTGCCAGCAGTTTAGCAGGGACAGGGAACTATGGCTACACCTTC
>TRBV24-1|TRBJ1-5|TRBD1|many
CATSDPRTGSQPQHF
TGTGCCACCAGTGATCCTAGGACAGGGAGTCAGCCCCAGCATTTT
>TRBV6-2/TRBV6-3|TRBJ2-1|NA|many
CASSYSRKGVGNEQFF
TGTGCCAGCAGTTACTCGAGAAAGGGAGTAGGGAATGAGCAGTTCTTC
>TRBV6-2/TRBV6-3|TRBJ2-2|NA|NA
CASSYSVGDGTNTGELFF
TGTGCCAGCAGTTACTCTGTAGGGGACGGGACCAACACCGGGGAGCTGTTTTTT
>TRBV5-6|TRBJ2-1|TRBD1|many
CASSLTGAPGNEQFF
TGTGCCAGCAGTTTGACAGGGGCCCCGGGCAATGAGCAGTTCTTC
>TRBV7-2|TRBJ1-2|TRBD1|NA
CASSLVKGATGYTF
TGTGCCAGCAGCTTAGTGAAGGGGGCGACGGGCTACACCTTC
>TRBV7-2|TRBJ2-3|TRBD2|few
CASSLVATSGGGPQYF
TGTGCCAGCAGCCTAGTAGCGACTAGCGGGGGGGGCCCGCAGTATTTT